The rows below give T cell receptor beta chains drawn from one sample of a study of beta chain features in type 1 diabetes. Sequencing was performed with immunoSEQ multiplex PCR; in TCRdb, only in-frame clones are kept and a portion is missing. This table has 600,000 to 700,000 clones, 12% appearing once. Material for sequencing was naive CD4+ T cells from blood. These receptor sequences come from a young man with type 1 diabetes. Both conserved end residues are part of each CDR3. Each record gives: CDR3 DNA, CDR3 protein, J gene, V gene, D gene, clone size. D genes are given only for firm matches. Not every row has a clone size; where given, it reads once, few, many or a size class.

CDR3nt: TGCAGCGTTGGAGCGACGGTGATTTCGGGGAATGAGCAGTTCTTC
CDR3aa: CSVGATVISGNEQFF
j_gene: TRBJ2-1
v_gene: TRBV29-1
d_gene: -
abundance: -

CDR3nt: TGCGCCAGCAGCTTGGATCAGGGGGCGAGTTCAAAGACCCAGTACTTC
CDR3aa: CASSLDQGASSKTQYF
j_gene: TRBJ2-5
v_gene: TRBV5-1
d_gene: TRBD1
abundance: -

CDR3nt: TGTGCCTGGAGCGGGGGCCTGCTTCAGCCCCAGCATTTT
CDR3aa: CAWSGGLLQPQHF
j_gene: TRBJ1-5
v_gene: TRBV30
d_gene: -
abundance: few

CDR3nt: TGTGCCAGCAGCTCCACCTGGACAGGGCGTGAAGAGACCCAGTACTTC
CDR3aa: CASSSTWTGREETQYF
j_gene: TRBJ2-5
v_gene: TRBV14
d_gene: TRBD1
abundance: -

CDR3nt: TGTGCCAGCTCACCTCGGACAGGAGGGAACACTGAAGCTTTCTTT
CDR3aa: CASSPRTGGNTEAFF
j_gene: TRBJ1-1
v_gene: TRBV18
d_gene: TRBD1
abundance: -

CDR3nt: TGTGCCAGCAGTACCCGACAGGGGACAGATACGCAGTATTTT
CDR3aa: CASSTRQGTDTQYF
j_gene: TRBJ2-3
v_gene: TRBV6-5
d_gene: TRBD1
abundance: once

CDR3nt: TGTGCCAGCAGTCTGAAGACTAGCGGGGTACAAGAGACCCAGTACTTC
CDR3aa: CASSLKTSGVQETQYF
j_gene: TRBJ2-5
v_gene: TRBV27
d_gene: TRBD2
abundance: few

CDR3nt: TGTGCCAGCAGTCAGGGGTCCGGGGAGCTGTTTTTT
CDR3aa: CASSQGSGELFF
j_gene: TRBJ2-2
v_gene: TRBV9
d_gene: -
abundance: -

CDR3nt: TGTGCCAGTAGCGGACATACAGGCTACGAGCAGTACTTC
CDR3aa: CASSGHTGYEQYF
j_gene: TRBJ2-7
v_gene: TRBV6-5
d_gene: -
abundance: few

CDR3nt: TGCAGCGTTGGAGGGGGGGCCGGAGAGACCCAGTACTTC
CDR3aa: CSVGGGAGETQYF
j_gene: TRBJ2-5
v_gene: TRBV29-1
d_gene: -
abundance: few

CDR3nt: TGTGCCAGCAGCGCGGGACAAACATTTGGGGAGCTGTTTTTT
CDR3aa: CASSAGQTFGELFF
j_gene: TRBJ2-2
v_gene: TRBV2
d_gene: -
abundance: -

CDR3nt: TGTGCCAGTAGTCGACAGAATAGCAATCAGCCCCAGCATTTT
CDR3aa: CASSRQNSNQPQHF
j_gene: TRBJ1-5
v_gene: TRBV19
d_gene: -
abundance: few

CDR3nt: TGTGCCAGCAGCCCCCGTCCTGAGGGGGGGTCGAACACCGGGGAGCTGTTTTTT
CDR3aa: CASSPRPEGGSNTGELFF
j_gene: TRBJ2-2
v_gene: TRBV9
d_gene: -
abundance: -

CDR3nt: TGTGCCAGCAGCTCCCTCCAGACCCAGTACTTC
CDR3aa: CASSSLQTQYF
j_gene: TRBJ2-5
v_gene: TRBV7-2
d_gene: -
abundance: few

CDR3nt: TGTGCCAGCAGCGCAAAGGGCACCTATAGCACAGATACGCAGTATTTT
CDR3aa: CASSAKGTYSTDTQYF
j_gene: TRBJ2-3
v_gene: TRBV5-6
d_gene: -
abundance: -

CDR3nt: TGCGCCAGCAGCTTGGAGCTATTGGGGAGGTACGAGCAGTACTTC
CDR3aa: CASSLELLGRYEQYF
j_gene: TRBJ2-7
v_gene: TRBV5-1
d_gene: -
abundance: few

CDR3nt: TGCGCCAGCAGCTTGGGGATCCGGGACAGCAGAGAGACCCAGTACTTC
CDR3aa: CASSLGIRDSRETQYF
j_gene: TRBJ2-5
v_gene: TRBV5-1
d_gene: TRBD1
abundance: few

CDR3nt: TGCGCCAGCAGCCAAGATCGTCCAGGAGCCCTCTCCTATGGCTACACCTTC
CDR3aa: CASSQDRPGALSYGYTF
j_gene: TRBJ1-2
v_gene: TRBV4-3
d_gene: -
abundance: -

CDR3nt: TGCAGCGTTATAGGACAGGACGGAGCTTACAATGAGCAGTTCTTC
CDR3aa: CSVIGQDGAYNEQFF
j_gene: TRBJ2-1
v_gene: TRBV29-1
d_gene: TRBD1
abundance: few

CDR3nt: TGCGCCAGCAGCCCTGGCAGTGGCCAAAATTCACCCCTCCACTTT
CDR3aa: CASSPGSGQNSPLHF
j_gene: TRBJ1-6
v_gene: TRBV5-1
d_gene: -
abundance: -

CDR3nt: TGCAGCGCTCGGACAGGGGAACAGCCCCAGCATTTT
CDR3aa: CSARTGEQPQHF
j_gene: TRBJ1-5
v_gene: TRBV29-1
d_gene: TRBD1
abundance: -

CDR3nt: TGTGCCAGCAGCTTGGGACACTACGAGCAGTACTTC
CDR3aa: CASSLGHYEQYF
j_gene: TRBJ2-7
v_gene: TRBV5-6
d_gene: -
abundance: few

CDR3nt: TGCAGCGTTGATAGCTACACCTTC
CDR3aa: CSVDSYTF
j_gene: TRBJ1-2
v_gene: TRBV29-1
d_gene: -
abundance: few

CDR3nt: TGCGCCAGCAGCTTGGCGGGAGGTGCCGGAACAGATACGCAGTATTTT
CDR3aa: CASSLAGGAGTDTQYF
j_gene: TRBJ2-3
v_gene: TRBV5-1
d_gene: TRBD2
abundance: -

CDR3nt: TGTGCCAGCAGTCTCCCCCCCGGGGAGCTGTTTTTT
CDR3aa: CASSLPPGELFF
j_gene: TRBJ2-2
v_gene: TRBV28
d_gene: -
abundance: few

CDR3nt: TGTGCCAGCAGCCCAGAACTGACAGATACGCAGTATTTT
CDR3aa: CASSPELTDTQYF
j_gene: TRBJ2-3
v_gene: TRBV7-2
d_gene: -
abundance: -

CDR3nt: TGTGCCAGCAGCTCTCCGCGGGGACCTCGTGGGGAGCTGTTTTTT
CDR3aa: CASSSPRGPRGELFF
j_gene: TRBJ2-2
v_gene: TRBV7-3
d_gene: -
abundance: few

CDR3nt: TGTGCCAGCAGCCGCGGGACAGCTAATGAAAAACTGTTTTTT
CDR3aa: CASSRGTANEKLFF
j_gene: TRBJ1-4
v_gene: TRBV5-4
d_gene: TRBD1
abundance: few

CDR3nt: TGTGCCAGCAGTAACCGGGACAGGGTGGAGTACTTC
CDR3aa: CASSNRDRVEYF
j_gene: TRBJ2-7
v_gene: TRBV6-5
d_gene: TRBD1
abundance: -

CDR3nt: TGTGCCAGCAGTGATCAGCACTACAATGAGCAGTTCTTC
CDR3aa: CASSDQHYNEQFF
j_gene: TRBJ2-1
v_gene: TRBV25-1
d_gene: -
abundance: -

CDR3nt: TGTGCCAGCGGACAGGAGGGCCCAGATACGCAGTATTTT
CDR3aa: CASGQEGPDTQYF
j_gene: TRBJ2-3
v_gene: TRBV7-9
d_gene: -
abundance: -

CDR3nt: TGTGCCAGCAGCGTAGGATCTAGCGGTTACAATGAGCAGTTCTTC
CDR3aa: CASSVGSSGYNEQFF
j_gene: TRBJ2-1
v_gene: TRBV9
d_gene: TRBD2
abundance: -

CDR3nt: TGTGCCAGCAGGGACAGTCCCAATTCACCCCTCCACTTT
CDR3aa: CASRDSPNSPLHF
j_gene: TRBJ1-6
v_gene: TRBV2
d_gene: -
abundance: -

CDR3nt: TGTGCCAGCAGCCCCAGGGGAGCGGGAATTTACGAGCAGTACTTC
CDR3aa: CASSPRGAGIYEQYF
j_gene: TRBJ2-7
v_gene: TRBV6-1
d_gene: -
abundance: -

CDR3nt: TGTGCTAGTGGTTTGGTCGGGGTCGAGACCCAGTACTTC
CDR3aa: CASGLVGVETQYF
j_gene: TRBJ2-5
v_gene: TRBV12-5
d_gene: -
abundance: -

CDR3nt: TGTGCCACCAGCAGAGATCAGCCAGGGTATGAAAAACTGTTTTTT
CDR3aa: CATSRDQPGYEKLFF
j_gene: TRBJ1-4
v_gene: TRBV15
d_gene: -
abundance: -

CDR3nt: TGTGCCAGCAGCTTCTCAGGGCCAACCCTCGGTTACAATGAGCAGTTCTTC
CDR3aa: CASSFSGPTLGYNEQFF
j_gene: TRBJ2-1
v_gene: TRBV7-9
d_gene: -
abundance: -

CDR3nt: TGTGCCAGCAGTGCCCAGGGCGACAACACCGGGGAGCTGTTTTTT
CDR3aa: CASSAQGDNTGELFF
j_gene: TRBJ2-2
v_gene: TRBV25-1
d_gene: -
abundance: -

CDR3nt: TGTGCCAGCAGCACAGATACCGGACAGGGGGCGATTCAGCCCCAGCATTTT
CDR3aa: CASSTDTGQGAIQPQHF
j_gene: TRBJ1-5
v_gene: TRBV5-6
d_gene: TRBD1
abundance: few

CDR3nt: TGTGCCAGCTCACGCGGACAGAACTACGAGCAGTACTTC
CDR3aa: CASSRGQNYEQYF
j_gene: TRBJ2-7
v_gene: TRBV18
d_gene: -
abundance: few

CDR3nt: TGTGCCAGCTCACCACCATTACCGGGACAGGGGGGAAAGAGAGATGGCTACACCTTC
CDR3aa: CASSPPLPGQGGKRDGYTF
j_gene: TRBJ1-2
v_gene: TRBV18
d_gene: TRBD1
abundance: few

CDR3nt: TGCAGCGTTAGGGAACAGGGGGACTACGAGCAGTACTTC
CDR3aa: CSVREQGDYEQYF
j_gene: TRBJ2-7
v_gene: TRBV29-1
d_gene: TRBD1
abundance: few

CDR3nt: TGTGCCACCAGCAGCCAGGGGGGCTACAATGAGCAGTTCTTC
CDR3aa: CATSSQGGYNEQFF
j_gene: TRBJ2-1
v_gene: TRBV15
d_gene: -
abundance: -

CDR3nt: TGTGCCAGCAGCGCGGGGACCGACCCCTATGGCTACACCTTC
CDR3aa: CASSAGTDPYGYTF
j_gene: TRBJ1-2
v_gene: TRBV9
d_gene: -
abundance: -

CDR3nt: TGTGCCAGCAACATACAGGGTGACACTGAAGCTTTCTTT
CDR3aa: CASNIQGDTEAFF
j_gene: TRBJ1-1
v_gene: TRBV2
d_gene: -
abundance: -